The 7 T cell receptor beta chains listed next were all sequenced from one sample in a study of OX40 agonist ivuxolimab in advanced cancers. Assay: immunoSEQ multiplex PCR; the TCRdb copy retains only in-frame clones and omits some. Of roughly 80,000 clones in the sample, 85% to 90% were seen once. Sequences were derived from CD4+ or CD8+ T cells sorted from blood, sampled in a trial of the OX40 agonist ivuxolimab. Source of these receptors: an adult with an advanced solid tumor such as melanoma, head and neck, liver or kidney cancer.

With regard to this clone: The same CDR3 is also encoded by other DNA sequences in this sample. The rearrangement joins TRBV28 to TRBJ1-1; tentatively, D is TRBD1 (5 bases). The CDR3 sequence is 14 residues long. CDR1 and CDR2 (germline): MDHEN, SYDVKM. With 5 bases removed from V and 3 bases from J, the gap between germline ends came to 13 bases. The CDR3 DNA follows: TGTGCCAGCAGTCTCCAGGGTGGGGACACTGAAGCTTTCTTT. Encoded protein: CASSLQGGDTEAFF.

CDR3 residues: CATALAGSPDTQYF. For the CDR3, the DNA is TGTGCCACCGCGCTAGCGGGGTCCCCCGATACGCAGTATTTT. The rearrangement joins TRBV14 to TRBJ2-3, with 9 bases that match TRBD2. This CDR3 has 14 residues. Trimming cost V 10 bases and J 6 bases; bases outside gene matches: 11. The germline gives CDR1 SGHDN, CDR2 FVKESK.

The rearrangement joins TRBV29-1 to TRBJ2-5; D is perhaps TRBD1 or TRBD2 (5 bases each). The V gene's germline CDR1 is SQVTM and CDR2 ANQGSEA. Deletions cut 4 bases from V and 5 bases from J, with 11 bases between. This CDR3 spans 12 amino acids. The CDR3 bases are TGCAGCGTTGGGGCCTGGGGGGAGACCCAGTACTTC. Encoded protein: CSVGAWGETQYF.

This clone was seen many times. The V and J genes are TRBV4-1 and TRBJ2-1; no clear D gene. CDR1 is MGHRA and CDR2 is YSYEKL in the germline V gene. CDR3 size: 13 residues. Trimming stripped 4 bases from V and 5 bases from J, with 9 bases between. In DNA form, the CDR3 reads TGCGCCAGCAGCCTTGGGATCCACAATGAGCAGTTCTTC. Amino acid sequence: CASSLGIHNEQFF.

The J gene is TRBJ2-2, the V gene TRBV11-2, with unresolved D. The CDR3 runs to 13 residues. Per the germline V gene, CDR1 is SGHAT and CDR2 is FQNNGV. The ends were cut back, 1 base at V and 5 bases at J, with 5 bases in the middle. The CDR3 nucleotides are TGTGCCAGCAGCTTAGGCCGAACCGGGGAGCTGTTTTTT. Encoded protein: CASSLGRTGELFF.

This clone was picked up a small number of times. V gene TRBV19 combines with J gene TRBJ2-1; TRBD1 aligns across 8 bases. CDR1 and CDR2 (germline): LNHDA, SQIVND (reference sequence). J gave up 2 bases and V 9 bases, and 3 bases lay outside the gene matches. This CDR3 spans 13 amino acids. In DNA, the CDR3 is TGTGCCAGCCGGACAGGGACCTACAATGAGCAGTTCTTC. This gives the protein CASRTGTYNEQFF.

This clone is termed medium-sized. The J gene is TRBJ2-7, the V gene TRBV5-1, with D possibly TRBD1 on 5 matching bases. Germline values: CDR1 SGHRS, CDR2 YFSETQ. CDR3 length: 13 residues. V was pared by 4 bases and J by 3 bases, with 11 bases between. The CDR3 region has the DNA TGCGCCAGCAGCCAGGACATCCGCTACGAGCAGTACTTC. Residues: CASSQDIRYEQYF. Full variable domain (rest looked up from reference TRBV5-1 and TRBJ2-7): KAGVTQTPRYLIKTRGQQVTLSCSPISGHRSVSWYQQTPGQGLQFLFEYFSETQRNKGNFPGRFSGRQFSNSRSEMNVSTLELGDSALYLCASSQDIRYEQYFGPGTRLTVT.